This is a list of T cell receptor beta chains from one sample in a study of T-cell memory formation after mild COVID-19. MiXCR, applied by TCRdb to the 5' RACE reads, yields one record per CDR3 protein. The data show just over 60,000 distinct CDR3 sequences, about 9.4% seen once. The specimen was PBMCs or a T cell subset sorted from them (not recorded which). These receptors were collected from a man aged 18 to 29 who had mild COVID-19 (a few samples of this study predate the infection). Cell type and time point are not known. Both conserved end residues are part of each CDR3. The D gene is left open where the match is weak. Not every row has a clone size; where given, it reads once, few, many or a size class.

j_gene: TRBJ2-3
abundance: NA
v_gene: TRBV9
d_gene: NA
CDR3aa: CASSVLNTDTQYF
CDR3nt: TGTGCCAGCAGCGTCCTAAACACAGATACGCAGTATTTT

j_gene: TRBJ2-5
abundance: many
v_gene: TRBV20-1
d_gene: TRBD1
CDR3aa: CSASRGMETQYF
CDR3nt: TGCAGTGCTAGCAGGGGGATGGAGACCCAGTACTTC

j_gene: TRBJ2-5
abundance: NA
v_gene: TRBV30
d_gene: NA
CDR3aa: CAWSVGSSRTQYF
CDR3nt: TGTGCCTGGAGTGTCGGCAGCTCTCGGACCCAGTACTTC

j_gene: TRBJ1-6
abundance: NA
v_gene: TRBV5-1
d_gene: NA
CDR3aa: CASSSMQQGSPLHF
CDR3nt: TGCGCCAGCAGCTCCATGCAACAGGGCTCACCCCTCCACTTT

j_gene: TRBJ1-1
abundance: NA
v_gene: TRBV6-2/TRBV6-3
d_gene: NA
CDR3aa: CASSYSRGTEAFF
CDR3nt: TGTGCCAGCAGTTACAGCAGGGGCACTGAAGCTTTCTTT

j_gene: TRBJ2-1
abundance: few
v_gene: TRBV20-1
d_gene: TRBD2
CDR3aa: CSARDQGLAGVEQFF
CDR3nt: TGCAGTGCTAGAGATCAGGGACTAGCAGGTGTTGAGCAGTTCTTC

j_gene: TRBJ2-1
abundance: NA
v_gene: TRBV4-2
d_gene: TRBD2
CDR3aa: CASNQAGAGTSGGDEQFF
CDR3nt: TGTGCCAGCAACCAAGCGGGAGCCGGGACTAGCGGGGGTGATGAGCAGTTCTTC

j_gene: TRBJ2-3
abundance: few
v_gene: TRBV18
d_gene: NA
CDR3aa: CASSPPGRDTQYF
CDR3nt: TGTGCCAGCTCACCACCTGGTAGGGATACGCAGTATTTT

j_gene: TRBJ2-1
abundance: many
v_gene: TRBV5-1
d_gene: NA
CDR3aa: CASSPMGDFTNEQFF
CDR3nt: TGCGCCAGCAGCCCCATGGGGGACTTTACCAATGAGCAGTTCTTC

j_gene: TRBJ2-3
abundance: many
v_gene: TRBV4-3
d_gene: NA
CDR3aa: CASSQGTDSTDTQYF
CDR3nt: TGCGCCAGCAGCCAAGGGACGGATAGCACAGATACGCAGTATTTT

j_gene: TRBJ2-7
abundance: once
v_gene: TRBV5-5
d_gene: NA
CDR3aa: CASSWGPSGCSYEQYF
CDR3nt: TGTGCCAGCAGCTGGGGCCCCTCGGGCTGTTCCTACGAGCAGTACTTC

j_gene: TRBJ2-1
abundance: NA
v_gene: TRBV11-2
d_gene: TRBD2
CDR3aa: CASSLTGLAGGGEQFF
CDR3nt: TGTGCCAGCAGCTTAACTGGACTAGCGGGGGGCGGTGAGCAGTTCTTC

j_gene: TRBJ2-7
abundance: NA
v_gene: TRBV18
d_gene: NA
CDR3aa: CASSPPLASYEQYF
CDR3nt: TGTGCCAGCTCACCACCGTTAGCCTCCTACGAGCAGTACTTC

j_gene: TRBJ2-2
abundance: few
v_gene: TRBV2
d_gene: NA
CDR3aa: CASSDEQASNTGELFF
CDR3nt: TGTGCCAGCAGTGATGAACAGGCTTCGAACACCGGGGAGCTGTTTTTT

j_gene: TRBJ1-1
abundance: NA
v_gene: TRBV20-1
d_gene: TRBD1
CDR3aa: CSAVDRRNTEAFF
CDR3nt: TGCAGTGCCGTGGACAGGAGGAACACTGAAGCTTTCTTT

j_gene: TRBJ2-5
abundance: few
v_gene: TRBV6-2/TRBV6-3
d_gene: NA
CDR3aa: CASSTRRGAETQYF
CDR3nt: TGTGCCAGCAGTACCCGGCGGGGCGCGGAGACCCAGTACTTC

j_gene: TRBJ2-1
abundance: many
v_gene: TRBV7-7
d_gene: TRBD1
CDR3aa: CASSSRTGDHEQFF
CDR3nt: TGTGCTAGCAGCTCGAGGACAGGGGATCATGAGCAGTTCTTC

j_gene: TRBJ2-7
abundance: few
v_gene: TRBV14
d_gene: TRBD1
CDR3aa: CASSWDRGYEQYF
CDR3nt: TGTGCCAGCAGCTGGGACAGGGGCTACGAGCAGTACTTC

j_gene: TRBJ2-2
abundance: NA
v_gene: TRBV6-5
d_gene: NA
CDR3aa: CANEDRANTGELFF
CDR3nt: TGTGCCAACGAAGACAGAGCGAACACCGGGGAGCTGTTTTTT

j_gene: TRBJ2-7
abundance: many
v_gene: TRBV20-1
d_gene: NA
CDR3aa: CSALGRAAYEQYF
CDR3nt: TGCAGTGCCCTCGGCAGAGCTGCCTACGAGCAGTACTTC

j_gene: TRBJ2-2
abundance: NA
v_gene: TRBV5-1
d_gene: TRBD2
CDR3aa: CASSLETSGPGELFF
CDR3nt: TGCGCCAGCAGCTTGGAAACTAGCGGCCCTGGGGAGCTGTTTTTT

j_gene: TRBJ2-1
abundance: NA
v_gene: TRBV4-3
d_gene: TRBD2
CDR3aa: CASSHRGASGVDEQFF
CDR3nt: TGCGCCAGCAGCCATAGAGGGGCTAGCGGAGTCGATGAGCAGTTCTTC